The clone carrying this T cell receptor beta chain was recorded a few times. TCRdb fed the RT-PCR reads into MiXCR, producing one record per CDR3 protein. This table has about 150,000 distinct CDR3 sequences, about 40% appearing once. This sample is drawn from a study of patients and donors after allogeneic stem cell transplantation. CDR1 and CDR2 from the germline V gene are LGHNA and YNFKEQ. The germline V and J ends were trimmed by 0 bases and 2 bases, with 20 bases remaining between them. The CDR3 totals 19 residues. The chain recombines TRBV4-2 with TRBJ1-5; no clear D gene. The TCR was taken from a human donor who was either an allogeneic HSCT recipient or a stem cell or donor lymphocyte infusion donor (not recorded which). It is not recorded whose cells these are; they may come from a transplant donor. Sequencing was done on a sample of blood, either unsorted or a sorted T cell fraction (not recorded which). DNA of the CDR3: TGTGCCAGCAGCCAAGAAGCCCTCGGCCTCGGCCCTGGCAATCAGCCCCAGCATTTT. Translating gives CASSQEALGLGPGNQPQHF.